This TCR beta chain is from a study of blood T cell repertoires in COVID-19. V gave up 2 bases and J gave up 2 bases, with 16 bases separating them. The CDR3 runs 16 residues. The germline gives CDR1 SGHVS, CDR2 FQNEAQ. Here immunoSEQ multiplex PCR was the method, and the copy in TCRdb shows in-frame clones only, minus some. Counted here are about 290,000 clones, 75% to 90% occurring once; the ten biggest clones make up 1.7%. Sequencing used PBMCs or T cells enriched from blood (not recorded which). This receptor was taken from a woman in her thirties or forties who had recovered from COVID-19. This chain links TRBV7-8 with TRBJ2-7; tentative D call: TRBD2 (5 bases). The CDR3 DNA follows: TGTGCCAGCAGCTTAAGGGAGAGCCGAGGCCCCTACGAGCAGTACTTC. Residues: CASSLRESRGPYEQYF.